The 27 T cell receptor beta chains reported below all come from one sample, sequenced in a study of T cells in Graves' hyperthyroidism and ophthalmopathy. Amplified TCR beta CDR3 regions came from RNA transcripts. An initial round of RT-PCR targeting the TCR CDR3 relied on the HTBI primer set. TCRdb re-called the multiplex PCR reads through MiXCR, storing one row per CDR3 protein. The repertoire includes almost 250,000 distinct CDR3 sequences, approximately 24% of them detected once, and roughly 32% sits in the top ten. Source material: blood. These receptors originate from a woman aged 40 to 49 with Graves' ophthalmopathy.

This clonotype was detected many times. The genes are TRBV27 and TRBJ2-2; D gene unclear. This CDR3 contains 11 residues. Trimming took 8 bases from V and 6 from J, leaving 7 bases between them. The V gene's germline CDR1 is MNHEY and CDR2 SMNVEV (reference sequence). CDR3 nucleotides: TGTGCCAGCTCGGGCCCCGGGGAGCTGTTTTTT. The encoded protein is CASSGPGELFF.

This clonotype has at least ten counts. This chain joins TRBV6-1 and TRBJ2-2; TRBD1 matches 11 bases. CDR3 length: 16 residues. Trimming at V came to 0 bases and at J to 5 bases, leaving 2 bases not matched to a gene. Germline CDR1 reads MNHNS; CDR2 reads SASEGT. The CDR3 reads CASSEAGTGGTGELFF. The CDR3 nucleotides read TGTGCCAGCAGTGAAGCCGGGACAGGGGGGACCGGGGAGCTGTTTTTT.

J is TRBJ1-1 and V is TRBV2; D not resolved. The V gene lost 0 bases and the J gene lost 5 bases, with 10 bases spanning the gap. CDR3 length: 14 amino acids. Germline CDR1 reads SNHLY; CDR2 reads FYNNEI. The CDR3 DNA follows: TGTGCCAGCAGTGAAGCGCGTTCGGGAACTGAAGCTTTCTTT. As protein: CASSEARSGTEAFF.

The genes are TRBV20-1 and TRBJ2-5; 7 bases match TRBD1. J gave up 5 bases and V 2 bases, and 11 bases lay outside the gene matches. The CDR3 runs 15 residues. Germline V gives CDR1 DFQATT, CDR2 SNEGSKA (reference sequence). The CDR3 loop is CSARSLQGNGETQYF. The CDR3 region has the DNA TGCAGTGCTAGATCCCTACAGGGGAACGGGGAGACCCAGTACTTC.

The sample holds many counts of this clonotype. The V and J genes are TRBV28 and TRBJ1-1; D call uncertain. CDR3 size: 14 residues. The germline V gene has CDR1 MDHEN and CDR2 SYDVKM. V was clipped by 8 bases and J by 3 bases, with 16 bases between them. CDR3 DNA sequence: TGTGCCAGCGGGTATCAGCGGGCGTACACTGAAGCTTTCTTT. Translating it yields CASGYQRAYTEAFF.

There are a few counts of this clonotype. CDR3 in DNA: TGTGCCAGCAGACGGGACAGGGTCCCTCTGGGGACTGAAGCTTTCTTT. Amino acids: CASRRDRVPLGTEAFF. The rearrangement joins TRBV27 to TRBJ1-1; 9 bases line up with TRBD1. Per germline, CDR1 MNHEY and CDR2 SMNVEV (reference sequence). J was trimmed by 5 bases and V by 6 bases; bases with no gene match: 13. The CDR3 runs to 16 residues.

This clonotype has a count of ten or more. The chain is built from TRBV20-1 and TRBJ2-5, with 11 bases matching TRBD2. Looked up from germline, CDR1 is DFQATT and CDR2 is SNEGSKA (reference sequence). The V gene end was trimmed by 2 bases and the J gene end by 7 bases; junction bases not matched to a gene: 6. The CDR3 runs to 14 residues. The CDR3 sequence: CSARMGLAVWTQYF. CDR3 in DNA: TGCAGTGCTAGAATGGGACTAGCGGTGTGGACCCAGTACTTC.

Many counts were recorded for this clonotype. V and J are TRBV3-1 and TRBJ2-7; no definite D call. The CDR3 has 12 residues. Trimming shortened V by 1 base and J by 7 bases, and 8 bases separated the two germline ends. Germline assignment: CDR1 LGHDT and CDR2 YNNKEL (reference sequence). CDR3 sequence reads: CASSQVPVEQYF. The CDR3 DNA is TGTGCCAGCAGCCAAGTACCTGTGGAGCAGTACTTC.

This clonotype was seen repeatedly, ten times or more. This chain connects TRBV27 to TRBJ2-7, with D possibly TRBD2 on 5 matching bases. CDR1 and CDR2 (germline): MNHEY, SMNVEV (reference sequence). The CDR3 has 14 residues. V was shortened by 3 bases and J by 0 bases, with 9 bases between the two germline ends. The CDR3 nucleotides are TGTGCCAGCAGTTTGGACGGGGACTCCTACGAGCAGTACTTC. As protein: CASSLDGDSYEQYF.

The sample holds a few counts of this clonotype. This clone may be a read error of a much larger clone one base away. A read error is likely, as this CDR3 ends without the conserved phenylalanine or tryptophan. The chain carries TRBV11-2 and TRBJ1-5; TRBD1 aligns across 9 bases. The CDR3 is 14 amino acids. Per germline, CDR1 SGHAT and CDR2 FQNNGV. V gave up 7 bases and J gave up 4 bases; unmatched junction bases: 5. This CDR3 reads CASITDRGNQPQHL. The CDR3, as DNA: TGTGCCAGCATCACCGACAGGGGGAATCAGCCCCAGCATCTT.

This clonotype was observed many times. J is TRBJ1-5 and V is TRBV28; D unresolved. Germline-derived CDR1 and CDR2 are MDHEN and SYDVKM. CDR3 length: 13 residues. The V end lost 7 bases, the J end lost 7 bases, and 14 bases lay between the germline ends. CDR3 amino acids: CASTVGVGQPQHF. The CDR3 DNA reads TGTGCCAGCACCGTTGGGGTAGGGCAGCCCCAGCATTTT.

In its sample, this clonotype was seen many times. The chain links TRBV7-9 to TRBJ2-7, with D uncertain. The CDR3 runs 13 residues. The V and J ends lost 5 bases and 1 base respectively, with 9 bases between them. Looked up from germline, CDR1 is SEHNR and CDR2 is FQNEAQ (reference sequence). DNA for the CDR3: TGTGCCAGCAGCCCTAAGATGTCCTACGAGCAGTACTTC. It codes for CASSPKMSYEQYF.

The CDR3 DNA reads TGTGCCAGCAGTTACGGGGTAGGCGAGACCCAGTACTTC. Translated, it gives CASSYGVGETQYF. J is TRBJ2-5 and V is TRBV6-5; no clear D gene. Germline V lookup: CDR1 MNHEY, CDR2 SVGAGI. This CDR3 has 13 residues. Deletions cut 2 bases from V and 5 bases from J, with 9 bases between.

In this sample, this clonotype turned up many times. V gene TRBV5-5 combines with J gene TRBJ2-7; 7 bases line up with TRBD2. V gave up 3 bases and J gave up 5 bases; unmatched junction bases: 8. Germline V gives CDR1 SGHKS, CDR2 YYEKEE (reference sequence). The CDR3 has 14 amino acids. CDR3 sequence: CASSSGTTMHEQYF. The CDR3 DNA reads as TGTGCCAGCAGCTCCGGGACTACCATGCACGAGCAGTACTTC.

This clonotype was recorded many times. This rearrangement joins TRBV6-1 to TRBJ1-2, with D perhaps TRBD1 (6 bases). The CDR3 totals 12 residues. Trimming left V 3 bases short and J 6 bases short, with 8 bases between. Germline CDR1 MNHNS, CDR2 SASEGT. DNA for the CDR3: TGTGCCAGCAGTGAGCAGGGGAATGGCTACACCTTC. Translating gives CASSEQGNGYTF.

This clonotype has a count of ten or more. The chain couples TRBV28 to TRBJ2-7; 9 bases agree with TRBD1. From germline, CDR1 is MDHEN and CDR2 SYDVKM. With V trimmed by 5 bases and J by 0 bases, 2 bases remained unmatched. The length of the CDR3 is 14 residues. The CDR3 protein is CASSGTGSSYEQYF. CDR3 DNA sequence: TGTGCCAGCAGTGGGACAGGGAGCTCCTACGAGCAGTACTTC. Filled out from reference TRBV28 and TRBJ2-7, the complete variable domain reads DVKVTQSSRYLVKRTGEKVFLECVQDMDHENMFWYRQDPGLGLRLIYFSYDVKMKEKGDIPEGYSVSREKKERFSLILESASTNQTSMYLCASSGTGSSYEQYFGPGTRLTVT.

The chain joins TRBV6-2 or TRBV6-3 to TRBJ1-2, with 7 bases aligning to TRBD1. The V gene end was trimmed by 6 bases and the J gene end by 2 bases; junction bases not matched to a gene: 6. The CDR3 runs to 14 residues. Germline values: CDR1 MNHEY, CDR2 SVGEGT. For the CDR3, the DNA is TGTGCCAGCAGCGTAGAGGGGGCGAACTATGGCTACACCTTC. Amino acid sequence: CASSVEGANYGYTF.

With regard to this clonotype: With a much larger clone just one base away, this may be a read error. The CDR3 here is CASSQESGFDYGYTF. The DNA of the CDR3 is TGCGCCAGCAGCCAAGAGAGTGGGTTCGACTATGGCTACACCTTC. V usage is TRBV4-1 and J usage is TRBJ1-2, with no clear D. Trimming shortened V by 0 bases and J by 3 bases, and 11 bases separated the two germline ends. The CDR3 consists of 15 residues. The germline V gene encodes CDR1 MGHRA and CDR2 YSYEKL.

This clonotype was picked up a small number of times. This chain uses TRBV24-1 with TRBJ1-5; D gene uncertain. CDR3 length: 13 residues. The V end lost 3 bases, the J end lost 9 bases, and 11 bases lay between the germline ends. Looked up from germline, CDR1 is KGHDR and CDR2 is SFDVKD. The CDR3 sequence is CATSDPPRGPQHF. In DNA, the CDR3 is TGTGCCACCAGTGATCCGCCGAGAGGGCCCCAGCATTTT.

This clonotype occurred many times. J is TRBJ2-7 and V is TRBV7-9; possibly TRBD1 for D (7 bases). The CDR3 has 15 residues. V lost 7 bases, J lost 1 base, and 17 bases lay in between. CDR1 SEHNR and CDR2 FQNEAQ come from the germline V gene (reference sequence). The CDR3 loop reads CASTFLQGGSYEQYF. In DNA, the CDR3 is TGTGCCAGCACTTTCCTCCAGGGGGGATCCTACGAGCAGTACTTC.

This clonotype appeared many times. The gene calls are TRBV28 and TRBJ2-7; unclear D gene. The CDR3 sequence is 12 residues long. Per the germline V gene, CDR1 is MDHEN and CDR2 is SYDVKM. The V end was cut by 2 bases, the J end by 7 bases, with 9 bases between. The CDR3 reads CASSLRRWEQYF. The CDR3, as DNA: TGTGCCAGCAGTTTACGCAGGTGGGAGCAGTACTTC.

A few counts support this clonotype. A junction end diverges from the germline sequence, so it may reflect a read error. The chain carries TRBV15 and TRBJ1-2; D is unclear. CDR3 length: 15 residues. Germline CDR1 is LNHNV and CDR2 is YYDKDF (reference sequence). CDR3 residues: CATSRDTVTGYGYSF. The CDR3 DNA reads TGTGCCACCAGCAGAGATACGGTAACGGGCTATGGCTACAGCTTC.

This clonotype was found many times. This chain uses TRBV12-3 or TRBV12-4 with TRBJ1-1; TRBD1 is a possible D gene (5 bases). V lost 5 bases, J lost 1 base, and 8 bases lay in between. The CDR3 totals 13 residues. The CDR3 coding sequence is TGTGCCAGCAGTGGGGACGGGAACACTGAAGCTTTCTTT. Its protein is CASSGDGNTEAFF.

This clonotype was recorded many times. This chain joins TRBV2 and TRBJ2-4, with 10 nucleotides matching TRBD1. Germline trimming cut 4 bases from V and 8 bases from J; bases unmatched to any gene: 17. The CDR3 is made up of 18 amino acids. Germline V CDR1 and CDR2: SNHLY, FYNNEI. Here the CDR3 reads CASSVTGGASPFVDIQYF. CDR3 nucleotide sequence: TGTGCCAGCAGTGTGACAGGGGGCGCGAGCCCCTTCGTGGACATTCAGTACTTC.

This clonotype was seen many times. The CDR3 DNA follows: TGCAGTGCCCGGCCCCCAACAGGGTTGAACACTGAAGCTTTCTTT. Its translation: CSARPPTGLNTEAFF. V usage is TRBV20-1 and J usage is TRBJ1-1; perhaps TRBD1 as D (6 bases). The V end was cut by 6 bases, the J end by 0 bases, with 17 bases between. The CDR3 covers 15 residues. Germline loops: CDR1 DFQATT, CDR2 SNEGSKA (reference sequence).

This clonotype appeared a few times. The J gene is TRBJ1-1, the V gene TRBV11-2; D uncertain. The CDR3 loop spans 14 amino acids. The germline gives CDR1 SGHAT, CDR2 FQNNGV. Trimming cost V 1 base and J 1 base, with 7 bases left between them. CDR3 residues: CASSLGTWNTEAFF. The CDR3, as DNA: TGTGCCAGCAGCTTAGGTACATGGAACACTGAAGCTTTCTTT.

V is TRBV19 and J is TRBJ2-7; no clear D. V gave up 2 bases and J gave up 2 bases, with 10 bases separating them. CDR3 length: 14 amino acids. Germline V gene sequence: CDR1 LNHDA, CDR2 SQIVND (reference sequence). The CDR3 region has the DNA TGTGCCAGTAGTATACGTAACGGCCCCTACGAGCAGTACTTC. As protein: CASSIRNGPYEQYF. The whole variable domain, filled in from reference TRBV19 and TRBJ2-7, reads DGGITQSPKYLFRKEGQNVTLSCEQNLNHDAMYWYRQDPGQGLRLIYYSQIVNDFQKGDIAEGYSVSREKKESFPLTVTSAQKNPTAFYLCASSIRNGPYEQYFGPGTRLTVT.